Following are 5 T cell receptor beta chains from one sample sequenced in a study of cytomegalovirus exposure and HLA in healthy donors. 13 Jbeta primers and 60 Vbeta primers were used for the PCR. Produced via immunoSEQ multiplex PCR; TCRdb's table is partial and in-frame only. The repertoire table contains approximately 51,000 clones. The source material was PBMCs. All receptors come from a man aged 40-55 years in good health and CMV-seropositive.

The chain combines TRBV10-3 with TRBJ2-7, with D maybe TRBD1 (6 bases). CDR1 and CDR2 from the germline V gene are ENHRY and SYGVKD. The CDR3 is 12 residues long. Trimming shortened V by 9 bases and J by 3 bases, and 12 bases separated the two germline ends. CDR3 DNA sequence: TGTGCCATGGGGGCAGGGTTCTACGAGCAGTACTTC. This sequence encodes CAMGAGFYEQYF.

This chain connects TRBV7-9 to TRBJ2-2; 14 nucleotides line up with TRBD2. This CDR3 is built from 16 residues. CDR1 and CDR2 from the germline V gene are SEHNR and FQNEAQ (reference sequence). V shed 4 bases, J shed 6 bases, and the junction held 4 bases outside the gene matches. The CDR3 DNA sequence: TGTGCCAGCAGCTCCGGACTAGCGGGGGGTGCCGGGGAGCTGTTTTTT. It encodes CASSSGLAGGAGELFF.

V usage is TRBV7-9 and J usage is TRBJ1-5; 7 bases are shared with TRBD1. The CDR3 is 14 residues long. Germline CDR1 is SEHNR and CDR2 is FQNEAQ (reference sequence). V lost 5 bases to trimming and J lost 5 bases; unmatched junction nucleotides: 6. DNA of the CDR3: TGTGCCAGCAGCGGCTCGACAGGGCATCAGCCCCAGCATTTT. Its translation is CASSGSTGHQPQHF.

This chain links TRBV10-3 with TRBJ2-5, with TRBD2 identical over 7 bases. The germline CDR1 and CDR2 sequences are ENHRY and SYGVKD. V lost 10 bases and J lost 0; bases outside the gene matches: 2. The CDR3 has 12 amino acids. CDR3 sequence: CATGGNQETQYF. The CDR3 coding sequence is TGTGCCACCGGGGGGAACCAAGAGACCCAGTACTTC.

Here the CDR3 reads CASRSGTGVTNEQFF. CDR3 DNA sequence: TGTGCCAGCAGGTCCGGGACAGGGGTTACTAATGAGCAGTTCTTC. The chain couples TRBV6-1 to TRBJ2-1; 10 nucleotides line up with TRBD1. Germline V gene lookup returns CDR1 MNHNS and CDR2 SASEGT. V shed 6 bases, J shed 7 bases, and the junction held 9 bases outside the gene matches. There are 15 residues in the CDR3.